This entry is about one T cell receptor (beta chain). What it binds is not known. The entry originates in a study of a mutant IDH1 vaccine in newly diagnosed glioma. Turning to the study itself: Most patients had received both radiotherapy and temozolomide, the prior options being radiotherapy, temozolomide, or both.

The time point is: week 23, last vaccination. Topical imiquimod accompanied each vaccine dose, which consisted of 300 ug of mutant IDH1 20-mer peptide. Donor diagnoses consisted of new WHO grade 3 or 4 IDH1-mutant, ATRX-lost astrocytomas. Measured with immunoSEQ multiplex PCR; TCRdb has only the in-frame clones, and not every one. The table shows roughly 76,000 clones, with 85% occurring only once. This specimen consisted of PBMCs, obtained from a glioma patient whose treatment included an IDH1 peptide vaccine. The receptor's source is a young man with glioma. Some clones in this sample may be carry-over from other donors' samples.

The CDR3 protein is CASSWRGVGTDTQYF. The CDR3, as DNA: TGTGCCAGCAGCTGGCGGGGGGTAGGCACAGATACGCAGTATTTT. V usage is TRBV5-5 and J usage is TRBJ2-3, with 8 bases aligning to TRBD2. The length of the CDR3 is 15 residues. V lost 3 bases and J lost 1; bases outside the gene matches: 4. The germline V gene has CDR1 SGHKS and CDR2 YYEKEE (reference sequence). The full variable domain, in which reference TRBV5-5 and TRBJ2-3 provide the parts outside the CDR3, is DAGVTQSPTHLIKTRGQQVTLRCSPISGHKSVSWYQQVLGQGPQFIFQYYEKEERGRGNFPDRFSARQFPNYSSELNVNALLLGDSALYLCASSWRGVGTDTQYFGPGTRLTVL.